A single sample is the source of the 13 T cell receptor beta chains below, sequenced in a study of CD8+ T cells in alopecia areata (dated by TCRdb to 2016 to 2019). To prepare the library, the immunoSEQ multiplex PCR assay was applied. RNA was extracted from all samples and reverse transcribed into cDNA as template for TCR sequencing. This is the immuneACCESS table as TCRdb keeps it, with only in-frame sequences that have V and J called. A part of the clones is gone; compared with another copy, unresolved V genes explain less than half, and the rest is unexplained. The sample table contains approximately 150,000 clones; only one count was recorded for 55% of them. The ten top clones hold approximately 4.8% of the sample. Sequenced input: CD4+ T cells sorted from blood. The source is a human donor in good health.

This clone has a handful of counts. The chain is built from TRBV27 and TRBJ2-1; 8 nucleotides match TRBD2. The CDR3 is 18 amino acids. The V segment lost 5 bases and the J segment 5 bases; nucleotides outside the gene matches: 17. CDR1 is MNHEY, CDR2 SMNVEV, per germline (reference sequence). CDR3 nucleotides: TGTGCCAGCAGTCACCGTTGGGGAACTAGCGGAGGAGACAATGAGCAGTTCTTC. It translates to CASSHRWGTSGGDNEQFF.

The chain links TRBV7-9 to TRBJ1-5; TRBD1 aligns across 9 bases. The CDR3 loop spans 15 amino acids. J was trimmed by 7 bases and V by 1 base; bases with no gene match: 5. The V gene's germline CDR1 is SEHNR and CDR2 FQNEAQ (reference sequence). This chain's CDR3 is CASSLGGQGGQPQHF. Here the CDR3 DNA reads TGTGCCAGCAGCTTAGGGGGACAGGGCGGACAGCCCCAGCATTTT.

The chain combines TRBV7-2 with TRBJ2-4, with 7 nucleotides matching TRBD1. Germline V CDR1 and CDR2: SGHTA, FQGNSA. Germline trimming cut 1 base from V and 11 bases from J; bases unmatched to any gene: 2. The CDR3 loop spans 12 amino acids. The CDR3 coding sequence is TGTGCCAGCAGCTTAGACAGGGGCGTTCAGTACTTC. This sequence encodes CASSLDRGVQYF.

This clone was observed at least ten times. This sample includes further DNA sequences coding for the same CDR3. The genes are TRBV5-1 and TRBJ2-2; D unresolved. The CDR3 length is 15 residues. Looked up from germline, CDR1 is SGHRS and CDR2 is YFSETQ. Trimming pared 4 bases from V and 4 bases from J, leaving 14 bases between. The CDR3 DNA sequence: TGCGCCAGCAGCCTCGTACAGACTCCCACCGGGGAGCTGTTTTTT. Translation gives CASSLVQTPTGELFF.

A few counts support this clone. The chain joins TRBV25-1 to TRBJ1-5, with D perhaps TRBD1 (6 bases). This CDR3 spans 14 amino acids. Germline CDR1 and CDR2: MGHDK and SYGVNS. V shed 2 bases and J shed 6 bases, with 11 bases lying between them. Here the CDR3 reads CASSETGPTQPQHF. The CDR3 region has the DNA TGTGCCAGCAGTGAAACAGGGCCTACTCAGCCCCAGCATTTT.

This clone came up once. Other DNA sequences within the sample encode an identical CDR3. The chain has TRBV29-1 and TRBJ1-1; D perhaps matches TRBD1 (5 bases). V dropped 4 bases and J dropped 4 bases, with 7 bases sitting between them. Germline V lookup: CDR1 SQVTM, CDR2 ANQGSEA. The CDR3 loop spans 11 amino acids. The CDR3 nucleotides are TGCAGCGTTGTGGGACCCACTGAAGCTTTCTTT. It encodes CSVVGPTEAFF.

The genes are TRBV11-3 and TRBJ2-3, with 7 bases lining up with TRBD2. The CDR3 runs to 14 residues. The V segment lost 5 bases and the J segment 7 bases; nucleotides outside the gene matches: 9. Germline V lookup: CDR1 SGHNT, CDR2 YENEEA. The DNA for the CDR3 is TGTGCCAGCAGCGAAGCGGGACGGCCGAATACGCAGTATTTT. This codes for CASSEAGRPNTQYF.

This clone was detected only a few times. The gene calls are TRBV2 and TRBJ2-3, with a tentative D call TRBD1 (6 bases). Trimming removed 10 bases from V and 2 bases from J, with 16 bases in between. CDR1 is SNHLY and CDR2 is FYNNEI in the germline V gene. CDR3 size: 14 residues. CDR3 in DNA: TGTGCCACCCAGGGGTCCCCGCTCACAGATACGCAGTATTTT. It translates to CATQGSPLTDTQYF.

The gene calls are TRBV7-2 and TRBJ2-7; D uncertain. V was cut by 4 bases and J by 2 bases, with 21 bases left in between. CDR1 is SGHTA and CDR2 is FQGNSA in the germline V gene. The CDR3 consists of 17 residues. The CDR3 sequence: CASSSSTAWTGTYEQYF. In DNA form, the CDR3 reads TGTGCCAGCAGCTCATCGACCGCTTGGACCGGTACCTACGAGCAGTACTTC. The whole variable domain, filled in from reference TRBV7-2 and TRBJ2-7, reads GAGVSQSPSNKVTEKGKDVELRCDPISGHTALYWYRQSLGQGLEFLIYFQGNSAPDKSGLPSDRFSAERTGGSVSTLTIQRTQQEDSAVYLCASSSSTAWTGTYEQYFGPGTRLTVT.

The chain's CDR3 is CASSPLGAGQVDTQYF. CDR3 in DNA: TGTGCCAGCAGCCCCTTGGGGGCAGGCCAGGTCGATACGCAGTATTTT. The J gene is TRBJ2-3, the V gene TRBV25-1, with a weak D call TRBD1 (6 bases). The CDR3 length is 16 residues. V dropped 6 bases and J dropped 6 bases, with 22 bases sitting between them. Germline V CDR1 and CDR2: MGHDK, SYGVNS.

In its sample, this clone was seen a few times. In nucleotides, the CDR3 is TGTGCCAGCAGTTCAGGGTTAGGAGGAAACACCATATATTTT. This gives the protein CASSSGLGGNTIYF. V gene TRBV28 combines with J gene TRBJ1-3, with D tentatively TRBD1 (5 bases). Trimming cost V 4 bases and J 4 bases, with 11 bases left between them. CDR1 is MDHEN and CDR2 is SYDVKM in the germline V gene. The length of the CDR3 is 14 residues. Full variable domain (rest looked up from reference TRBV28 and TRBJ1-3): DVKVTQSSRYLVKRTGEKVFLECVQDMDHENMFWYRQDPGLGLRLIYFSYDVKMKEKGDIPEGYSVSREKKERFSLILESASTNQTSMYLCASSSGLGGNTIYFGEGSWLTVV.

V gene TRBV2 combines with J gene TRBJ2-7, with 9 nucleotides matching TRBD2. This CDR3 region has 17 residues. Germline assignment: CDR1 SNHLY and CDR2 FYNNEI. Trimming at V came to 0 bases and at J to 6 bases, leaving 12 bases not matched to a gene. The CDR3 DNA reads TGTGCCAGCAGTGAAGCTGGGCCTAGCGGGAAGGGAATCGAGCAGTACTTC. Translating it yields CASSEAGPSGKGIEQYF. Together with reference TRBV2 and TRBJ2-7, the CDR3 gives the full variable domain: EPEVTQTPSHQVTQMGQEVILRCVPISNHLYFYWYRQILGQKVEFLVSFYNNEISEKSEIFDDQFSVERPDGSNFTLKIRSTKLEDSAMYFCASSEAGPSGKGIEQYFGPGTRLTVT.

This rearrangement joins TRBV27 to TRBJ2-7; 10 bases map to TRBD1. V shed 5 bases, J shed 5 bases, and the junction held 6 bases outside the gene matches. The germline gives CDR1 MNHEY, CDR2 SMNVEV (reference sequence). This CDR3 has 14 residues. For the CDR3, the DNA is TGTGCCAGCAGTCTTCGGGACAGGGGAGACGAGCAGTACTTC. It translates to CASSLRDRGDEQYF.